The clone carrying this TCR beta chain has at least ten counts. Its antigen is not known. CDR1 is MDHEN, CDR2 SYDVKM, per germline. The CDR3 has 15 amino acids. J was trimmed by 6 bases and V by 5 bases; bases with no gene match: 12. From RNA transcripts, TCR beta CDR3 regions were amplified. The HTBI set primed first-round TCR CDR3 RT-PCR. TCRdb ran MiXCR on the multiplex PCR reads and lists one entry per CDR3 protein. This repertoire shows 250,000 to 400,000 distinct CDR3 sequences, around 15% found once; its top ten account for roughly 33%. This entry comes from a study of T cells in Graves' hyperthyroidism and ophthalmopathy. Whole-study results and caveats: Peripheral blood also featured most of the thyroid clonotypes expanded above 0.001.

Material: blood. The chain has TRBV28 and TRBJ2-7; the match to TRBD1 covers 8 bases. This receptor was taken from a woman in her thirties or forties with Graves' ophthalmopathy. CDR3 sequence (DNA): TGTGCCAGCAGTCCGCTGACAGGGGCATCTTCCGAGCAGTACTTC. It is translated as CASSPLTGASSEQYF.